The 17 T cell receptor beta chains listed next were all sequenced from one sample in a study of post-analysis software for immune sequencing data. Study observations and caveats: Patients used several TRBV segments, including TRBV5-6, TRBV5-1 and TRBV20-1, more often than controls.

The TCR beta cDNA libraries contained unique molecular identifiers. Each CDR3 protein is one row after TCRdb ran MiXCR on the PCR reads. The sample yields approximately 690,000 distinct CDR3 sequences, approximately 60% seen once. These TCRs' antigens remain unknown. Sequencing input: blood. The source of these receptors is a girl aged 2 to 9 with multiple sclerosis.

J is TRBJ1-6 and V is TRBV6-4; a weak D match, TRBD1 (5 bases). With 6 bases removed from V and 7 bases from J, the gap between germline ends came to 13 bases. The CDR3 contains 14 residues. The germline gives CDR1 MRHNA, CDR2 SNTAGT. CDR3 sequence: CASSTGLINSPLHF. The CDR3 DNA follows: TGTGCCAGCAGCACGGGACTCATAAATTCACCCCTCCACTTT.

This clonotype was recorded a few times. CDR3 region: CSVGEWKGLPGANVLTF. The CDR3, as DNA: TGCAGCGTTGGGGAGTGGAAAGGGCTACCTGGGGCCAACGTCCTGACTTTC. V usage is TRBV29-1 and J usage is TRBJ2-6, with a weak D call TRBD2 (5 bases). The CDR3 covers 17 residues. V lost 4 bases to trimming and J lost 2 bases, with 18 bases between them. CDR1 SQVTM and CDR2 ANQGSEA come from the germline V gene.

The V and J genes are TRBV20-1 and TRBJ2-3; tentatively, D is TRBD2 (7 bases). CDR3 length equals 16 residues. Germline V CDR1 and CDR2: DFQATT, SNEGSKA (reference sequence). Trimming left V 3 bases short and J 2 bases short, with 18 bases between. This chain's CDR3 is CSASVSWGGATDTQYF. CDR3 bases: TGCAGTGCTAGCGTCAGTTGGGGGGGGGCCACAGATACGCAGTATTTT.

V usage is TRBV6-5 and J usage is TRBJ2-7; D gene ambiguous. This CDR3 comprises 13 residues. Trimming took 0 bases from V and 6 from J, leaving 9 bases between them. CDR1 is MNHEY, CDR2 SVGAGI, per germline. DNA of the CDR3: TGTGCCAGCAGTTACTCTTTGGCAGCCGAGCAGTACTTC. Protein: CASSYSLAAEQYF.

This sequence joins TRBV10-3 and TRBJ2-1; D might be TRBD2 (6 bases). The CDR3 is 13 residues long. The V gene lost 7 bases and the J gene lost 3 bases, with 10 bases spanning the gap. Germline CDR1 and CDR2: ENHRY and SYGVKD. CDR3 bases: TGTGCCATCACGGGGGTCGGCTACAATGAGCAGTTCTTC. The encoded protein is CAITGVGYNEQFF.

V gene TRBV5-1 combines with J gene TRBJ1-2; tentatively, D is TRBD1 (5 bases). Trimming took 3 bases from V and 2 from J, leaving 11 bases between them. The length of the CDR3 is 14 residues. Looked up from germline, CDR1 is SGHRS and CDR2 is YFSETQ. The CDR3 loop reads CASSSPDKNYGYTF. In nucleotides, the CDR3 is TGCGCCAGCAGCTCCCCGGACAAAAACTATGGCTACACCTTC.

This chain joins TRBV9 and TRBJ1-2; tentative D call: TRBD1 (5 bases). V shed 2 bases and J shed 0 bases, with 14 bases lying between them. This CDR3 spans 16 amino acids. The germline V gene encodes CDR1 SGDLS and CDR2 YYNGEE. The CDR3 loop is CASSVDRDRANYGYTF. The CDR3 DNA reads as TGTGCCAGCAGCGTGGACCGGGACCGAGCTAACTATGGCTACACCTTC.

The V call is TRBV6-5, the J call TRBJ1-2; 8 bases are shared with TRBD1. The CDR3 is 16 residues long. The V gene end was trimmed by 0 bases and the J gene end by 2 bases; junction bases not matched to a gene: 5. Germline assignment: CDR1 MNHEY and CDR2 SVGAGI. The CDR3 DNA reads as TGTGCCAGCAGTTACTCGACAGGGGTCGGAAACTATGGCTACACCTTC. The encoded protein is CASSYSTGVGNYGYTF.

In its sample, this clonotype was seen a few times. This chain links TRBV6-6 with TRBJ2-3, with D hard to call. V was trimmed by 2 bases and J by 6 bases, leaving 6 bases between them. Germline assignment: CDR1 MNHNY and CDR2 SVGAGI (reference sequence). This CDR3 comprises 12 residues. Written as DNA, the CDR3 is TGTGCCAGCAGTTACCAAACCGATACGCAGTATTTT. Residues: CASSYQTDTQYF.

The chain carries TRBV3-1 and TRBJ1-2, with a weak D call TRBD1 (6 bases). Germline CDR1 is LGHDT and CDR2 is YNNKEL (reference sequence). The V end was cut by 6 bases, the J end by 5 bases, with 16 bases between. This CDR3 spans 14 amino acids. CDR3 sequence reads: CASSNNQGRYGYTF. Here the CDR3 DNA reads TGTGCCAGCAGTAACAATCAGGGGAGGTATGGCTACACCTTC.

The chain has TRBV4-1 and TRBJ1-1; D unresolved. The CDR3 spans 17 residues. Between the trimmed V and J ends, which lost 4 bases and 1 base, there was a span of 19 bases. Looked up from germline, CDR1 is MGHRA and CDR2 is YSYEKL. The DNA for the CDR3 is TGCGCCAGCAGCCGGGAACGGTCAGGCGGCCGGAACACTGAAGCTTTCTTT. Encoded protein: CASSRERSGGRNTEAFF.

There are a few counts of this clonotype. The rearrangement joins TRBV10-3 to TRBJ2-1; 9 nucleotides line up with TRBD1. Germline loops: CDR1 ENHRY, CDR2 SYGVKD. Germline trimming cut 7 bases from V and 2 bases from J; bases unmatched to any gene: 3. CDR3 length equals 14 residues. As DNA, the CDR3 is TGTGCCATCAAAGGGACAGGGACCTACAATGAGCAGTTCTTC. This translates into CAIKGTGTYNEQFF.

The chain uses TRBV20-1 and TRBJ2-1; 7 bases are a match to TRBD2. This CDR3 comprises 15 residues. J lost 4 bases, V lost 6 bases, and 12 bases had no gene match. CDR1 and CDR2 (germline): DFQATT, SNEGSKA (reference sequence). CDR3 region: CSATPPASGYNEQFF. The CDR3 DNA reads as TGCAGTGCCACCCCTCCGGCTAGCGGATACAATGAGCAGTTCTTC.

V and J are TRBV20-1 and TRBJ2-3; TRBD1 agrees at 9 bases. The CDR3 runs 14 residues. Looked up from germline, CDR1 is DFQATT and CDR2 is SNEGSKA (reference sequence). V trimming: 5 bases; J trimming: 4 bases; junction bases outside the gene matches: 7. The CDR3 region has the DNA TGCAGTGCTGGGACAGGGCGAGGGGCAGATACGCAGTATTTT. Its protein product is CSAGTGRGADTQYF.

The chain couples TRBV14 to TRBJ1-1; D remains unclear. The CDR3 covers 13 residues. Germline V CDR1 and CDR2: SGHDN, FVKESK. Trimming removed 2 bases from V and 8 bases from J, with 12 bases in between. The CDR3 loop reads CASSQHSWGEAFF. The CDR3 bases are TGTGCCAGCAGCCAACATTCATGGGGAGAAGCTTTCTTT. The full variable domain, completed using reference TRBV14 and TRBJ1-1, is EAGVTQFPSHSVIEKGQTVTLRCDPISGHDNLYWYRRVMGKEIKFLLHFVKESKQDESGMPNNRFLAERTGGTYSTLKVQPAELEDSGVYFCASSQHSWGEAFFGQGTRLTVV.

The V gene is TRBV10-3, the J gene TRBJ2-6; D possibly uses TRBD1 or TRBD2 (5 bases each). V was clipped by 8 bases and J by 0 bases, with 17 bases between them. Germline CDR1 is ENHRY and CDR2 is SYGVKD. This CDR3 is 17 amino acids long. The CDR3 DNA reads TGTGCCATCGGTACCGGGACGGCGAGCTCTGGGGCCAACGTCCTGACTTTC. It yields the protein CAIGTGTASSGANVLTF.

This clonotype was detected only once. The chain recombines TRBV20-1 with TRBJ2-5; D may be TRBD2 (6 bases). Germline CDR1 reads DFQATT; CDR2 reads SNEGSKA (reference sequence). The CDR3 contains 13 residues. Trimming took 5 bases from V and 1 from J, leaving 11 bases between them. The chain's CDR3 is CSAGDSLQETQYF. The CDR3 nucleotides read TGCAGTGCTGGGGACTCGCTCCAAGAGACCCAGTACTTC.